The sequence of this T cell receptor beta chain was determined in a study of T cell responses to AZD1222 COVID-19 vaccine. The CDR3 runs 12 residues. In germline, CDR1 is GTSNPN, CDR2 SVGIG (reference sequence). J lost 7 bases, V lost 7 bases, and 6 bases had no gene match. This table comes from immunoSEQ multiplex PCR, and its TCRdb copy is limited to in-frame clones, with some not included. Of approximately 150,000 clones in the sample, roughly nine tenths are singletons; the top ten hold under 2%. With respect to this clone: Its antigen is undetermined.

Notes on the study in general: Repertoire sampling was restricted to post-peak T cell response timepoints. White British donors predominated, females outnumbered males, and clonal diversity was possibly underestimated. Unmutated regions of variants are reportedly targeted by nearly half of spike-specific TCRs.

Timing groups of about 4 and about 12 weeks for second doses were pooled. The gene calls are TRBV30 and TRBJ2-2; TRBD1 matches at 7 bases. The source of this sequence is an adult who received the AZD1222 COVID-19 vaccine. Here the sequenced sample was peripheral blood, taken 28 days after the second AZD1222 dose. CDR3 sequence reads: CASSQGIGELFF. The CDR3 nucleotides read TGTGCCTCCTCACAGGGGATCGGGGAGCTGTTTTTT.